Given below is one T cell receptor beta chain in context. Its antigen remains unidentified. Base qualities are not recorded, but no much larger clone differs from it by a single base. Receptor amplification or capture employed the immunoSEQ multiplex PCR assay. TCRdb took over this immuneACCESS table, retaining in-frame rearrangements with V and J assigned. Such tables are incomplete; in checked studies, under half of the missing clones stem from an unresolved V gene, and the remainder is unexplained. The sample yields 120,000 or so clones; 86% were counted once. The ten biggest clones cover about 13% of the sample. This entry is derived from a study of PD-1 blockade in mismatch repair-deficient tumors (TCRdb year 2017). With regard to the full study: Between September 2013 and 2016, the trial enrolled roughly 80 consecutive patients with 11 to 13 types of mismatch repair-deficient cancer, all of whom had received prior treatment and were progressing. Deep sequencing of TCR CDR3 regions was used to track tumor-associated T cell clones in peripheral blood of patients responding to PD-1 blockade.

The investigation overall reported the following: Clones residing in the tumor, which were often undetectable in blood before treatment, expanded quickly after pembrolizumab and then contracted, generally before radiologic responses.

The V and J ends are trimmed by 5 bases and 3 bases, leaving 15 bases between them. From the cysteine up to the phenylalanine, the CDR3 has a length of 15 residues. Of the read, only the CDR3 DNA is kept; its 45 bases are in frame from base 1. CDR1 is given as MGHDK and CDR2 as SYGVNS, both from the germline V gene. For each enrolled patient, mismatch repair deficiency was established using either polymerase chain reaction or immunohistochemistry. TCR sequencing was performed for a few patients who responded to pembrolizumab therapy. The phase II trial prospectively evaluated PD-1 blockade with pembrolizumab in advanced mismatch repair-deficient cancers, independent of tissue of origin. Serial peripheral blood T cell samples were collected before and at multiple times after starting PD-1 blockade. The timing of each blood sample was reported as weeks after the first dose of pembrolizumab.

Sequenced material: peripheral blood, taken 44 weeks after starting pembrolizumab. This chain joins TRBV25-1 to TRBJ2-3; tentative D gene TRBD2, with 6 bases matching. The receptor was isolated from an adult with mismatch repair-deficient cancer. For the CDR3, the sequence is CASSPRAGSTDTQYF. The DNA is as follows: TGTGCCAGCAGTCCTAGGGCCGGGAGTACAGATACGCAGTATTTT.